This T cell receptor (beta chain) was documented in a study of blood T cell repertoires in COVID-19. In the study overall: Acute and convalescent COVID-19 samples came from the United States, Italy and Spain. In each case, the material was cDNA or gDNA derived from T cells, B-cell-depleted T cells, or PBMCs.

This CDR3 is 16 amino acids long. CDR1 is LGHDT, CDR2 YNNKEL, per germline (reference sequence). V shed 2 bases and J 7 bases; nucleotides not matched to a gene: 9. Method: immunoSEQ multiplex PCR; TCRdb's copy keeps in-frame clones and lacks some. The sample lists approximately 300,000 clones; about 90% were seen once. Sequencing used peripheral blood. The chain uses TRBV3-1 (or the pseudogene TRBV3-2) and TRBJ2-1; 9 bases fit TRBD2. The sequence was obtained from a woman between 45 and 65 years old who had recovered from COVID-19. Here the CDR3 DNA reads TGTGCCAGCAGCCAAAGGGGCGGGAGGGGCGTGAATGAGCAGTTCTTC. Its protein is CASSQRGGRGVNEQFF.